Sequencing of this TCR beta chain was carried out in a study of post-analysis software for immune sequencing data. This CDR3 contains 15 residues. V lost 5 bases, J lost 7 bases, and 6 bases stayed unmatched. In germline, CDR1 is SEHNR, CDR2 FQNEAQ (reference sequence). Unique molecular identifiers had been added to the TCR beta cDNA libraries. TCRdb redid the calling of the PCR reads with MiXCR, one entry per CDR3 protein. The data show about 680,000 distinct CDR3 sequences, 55% to 60% seen once. Concerning this clonotype: Its antigen is unidentified.

General study findings and limits: Patients used several TRBV segments, including TRBV5-6, TRBV5-1 and TRBV20-1, more often than controls.

The material sequenced was blood. V is TRBV7-9 and J is TRBJ1-5, with 12 bases lining up with TRBD1. The clonotype comes from a girl aged 2 to 10 with multiple sclerosis. The CDR3 region has the DNA TGTGCCAGCAGCGCCGGGACAGGGGGCCGGCAGCCCCAGCATTTT. Translation: CASSAGTGGRQPQHF.